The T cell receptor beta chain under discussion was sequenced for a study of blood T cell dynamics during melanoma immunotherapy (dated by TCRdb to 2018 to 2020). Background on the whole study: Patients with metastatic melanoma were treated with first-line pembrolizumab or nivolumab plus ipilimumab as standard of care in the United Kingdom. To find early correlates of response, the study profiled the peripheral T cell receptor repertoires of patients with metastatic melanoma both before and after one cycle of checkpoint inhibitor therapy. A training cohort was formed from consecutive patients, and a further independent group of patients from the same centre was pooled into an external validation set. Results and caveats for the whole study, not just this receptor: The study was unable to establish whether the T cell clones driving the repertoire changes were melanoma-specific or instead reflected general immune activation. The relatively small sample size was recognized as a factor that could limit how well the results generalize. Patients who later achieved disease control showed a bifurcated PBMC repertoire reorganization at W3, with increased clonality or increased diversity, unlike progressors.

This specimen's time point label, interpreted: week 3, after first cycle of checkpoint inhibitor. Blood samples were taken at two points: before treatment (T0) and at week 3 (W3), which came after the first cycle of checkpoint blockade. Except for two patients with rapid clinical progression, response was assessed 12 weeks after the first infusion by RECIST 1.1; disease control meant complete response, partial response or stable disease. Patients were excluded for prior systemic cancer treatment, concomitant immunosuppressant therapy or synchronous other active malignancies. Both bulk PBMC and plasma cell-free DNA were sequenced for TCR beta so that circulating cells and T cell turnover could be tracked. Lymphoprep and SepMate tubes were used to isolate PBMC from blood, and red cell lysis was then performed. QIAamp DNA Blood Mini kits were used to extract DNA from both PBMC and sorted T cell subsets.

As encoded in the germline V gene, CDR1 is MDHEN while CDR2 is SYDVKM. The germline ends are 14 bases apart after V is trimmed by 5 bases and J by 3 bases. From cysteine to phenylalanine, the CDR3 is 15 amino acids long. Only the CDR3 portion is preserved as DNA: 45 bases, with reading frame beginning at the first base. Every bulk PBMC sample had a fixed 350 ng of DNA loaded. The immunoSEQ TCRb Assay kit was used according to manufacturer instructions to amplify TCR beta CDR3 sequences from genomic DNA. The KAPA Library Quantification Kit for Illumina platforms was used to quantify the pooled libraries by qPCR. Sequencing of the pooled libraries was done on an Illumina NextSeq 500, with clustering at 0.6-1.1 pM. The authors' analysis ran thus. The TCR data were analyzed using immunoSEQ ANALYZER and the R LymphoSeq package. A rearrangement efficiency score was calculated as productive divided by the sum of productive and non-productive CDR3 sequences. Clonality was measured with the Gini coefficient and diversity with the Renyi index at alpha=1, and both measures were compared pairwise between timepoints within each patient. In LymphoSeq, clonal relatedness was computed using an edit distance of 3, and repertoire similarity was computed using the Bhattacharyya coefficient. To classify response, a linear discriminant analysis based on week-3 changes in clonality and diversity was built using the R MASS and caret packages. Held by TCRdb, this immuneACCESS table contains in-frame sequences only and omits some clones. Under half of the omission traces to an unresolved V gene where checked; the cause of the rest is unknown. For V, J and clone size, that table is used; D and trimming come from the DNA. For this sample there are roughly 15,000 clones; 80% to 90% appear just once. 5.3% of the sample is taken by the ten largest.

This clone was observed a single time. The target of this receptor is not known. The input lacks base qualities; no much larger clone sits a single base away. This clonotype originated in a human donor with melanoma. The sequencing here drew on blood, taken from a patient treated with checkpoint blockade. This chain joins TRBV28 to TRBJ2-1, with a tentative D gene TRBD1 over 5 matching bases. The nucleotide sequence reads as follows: TGTGCCAGCAGTACCGGAGCAGGGAACTACAATGAGCAGTTCTTC. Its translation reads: CASSTGAGNYNEQFF.